This record looks at one T cell receptor (beta chain) sequence and its context. Its antigen is currently unknown. The sample originates from a study of T cells after yellow fever vaccination. Study-level results: Reappearance after the booster was observed for most primary-vaccination clones (around 96% CD4, about 91% CD8). Weaker, the secondary response peaked sooner, at day 5 versus 15. Any FACS-sorted repertoire could hold abundant clonotypes that contaminate it from the bulk population.

They built TCR cDNA with 5'RACE template switching, a step that put in a universal primer site and UMIs. One entry per CDR3 protein results from TCRdb running MiXCR on the 5' RACE reads. The sample yields some 200,000 distinct CDR3 sequences, approximately 3.3% seen once. From germline, CDR1 is SEHNR and CDR2 FQNEAQ (reference sequence). The CDR3 is 14 amino acids. The ends were cut back, 1 base at V and 8 bases at J, with 9 bases in the middle. This sequence joins TRBV7-9 and TRBJ1-6; D unresolved. The sample was CD4+ T cells sorted from PBMCs, taken 10 days after the yellow fever booster vaccination. The receptor's source is a man aged 18-30 years who received the YFV17D yellow fever vaccine. The CDR3 protein is CASSLEQPHSPLHF. CDR3 sequence (DNA): TGTGCCAGCAGCTTAGAACAGCCGCATTCACCCCTCCACTTT. Full variable domain (remainder filled in from reference TRBV7-9 and TRBJ1-6): DTGVSQNPRHKITKRGQNVTFRCDPISEHNRLYWYRQTLGQGPEFLTYFQNEAQLEKSRLLSDRFSAERPKGSFSTLEIQRTEQGDSAMYLCASSLEQPHSPLHFGNGTRLTVT.